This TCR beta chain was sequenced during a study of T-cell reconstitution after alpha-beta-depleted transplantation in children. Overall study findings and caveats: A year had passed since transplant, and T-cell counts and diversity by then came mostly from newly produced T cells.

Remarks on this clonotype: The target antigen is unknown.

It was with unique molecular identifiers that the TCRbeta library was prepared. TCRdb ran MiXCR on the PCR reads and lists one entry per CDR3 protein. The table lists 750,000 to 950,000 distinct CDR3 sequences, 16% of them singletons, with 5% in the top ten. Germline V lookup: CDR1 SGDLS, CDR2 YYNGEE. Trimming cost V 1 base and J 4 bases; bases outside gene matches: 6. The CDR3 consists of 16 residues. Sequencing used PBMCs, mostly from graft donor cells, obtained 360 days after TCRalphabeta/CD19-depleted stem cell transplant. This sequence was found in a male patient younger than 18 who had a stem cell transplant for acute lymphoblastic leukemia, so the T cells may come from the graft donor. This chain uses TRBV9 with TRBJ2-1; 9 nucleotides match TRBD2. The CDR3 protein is CASSVLAGEWYNEQFF. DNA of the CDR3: TGTGCCAGCAGCGTATTAGCGGGAGAATGGTACAATGAGCAGTTCTTC. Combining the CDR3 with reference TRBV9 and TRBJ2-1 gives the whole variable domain DSGVTQTPKHLITATGQRVTLRCSPRSGDLSVYWYQQSLDQGLQFLIQYYNGEERAKGNILERFSAQQFPDLHSELNLSSLELGDSALYFCASSVLAGEWYNEQFFGPGTRLTVL.